This TCR beta chain derives from a study of OX40 agonist ivuxolimab in advanced cancers. For the study at large: Males comprised roughly four fifths of the group, whose mean age was 60 years (range 23 to 79). Having had anti-PD-1, anti-PD-L1 or anti-CTLA-4 therapy before was allowed, and around 44% had some.

Some clones are missing from TCRdb's copy, which holds only in-frame ones; the method was immunoSEQ multiplex PCR. Of 77,000 or so clones listed, over 80% are singletons. V lost 8 bases, J lost 4 bases, and 9 bases lay in between. The germline gives CDR1 MNHEY, CDR2 SVGAGI. This CDR3 comprises 11 residues. This rearrangement joins TRBV6-5 to TRBJ2-7, with TRBD2 as a possible D gene (6 bases). Sequencing used CD4+ or CD8+ T cells sorted from blood, obtained in a trial of the OX40 agonist ivuxolimab. This clonotype was obtained from an adult with an advanced solid tumor such as melanoma, head and neck, liver or kidney cancer. The CDR3 reads CASRELYEQYF. CDR3 sequence (DNA): TGTGCCAGCCGGGAGCTATACGAGCAGTACTTC.